Detailed here is one T cell receptor beta chain. The antigen is undetermined. This specimen belongs to a study of OX40 agonist ivuxolimab in advanced cancers. Study-level background: Dose-escalation cases comprised hepatocellular carcinoma, melanoma, renal cell or head and neck cancer. Mean age approximately 66 years, range about 23 to 85; roughly 82% male. Study-level findings and limits: Determination of antigen specificity was not performed for the expanded peripheral T cells. With doses of 0.1-3.0 mg/kg, partial responders showed among the lowest clonal expansion.

Libraries were prepared by immunoSEQ multiplex PCR; TCRdb keeps only in-frame clonotypes and omits some of them. The table includes some 78,000 clones, approximately 90% detected once. Looked up from germline, CDR1 is MNHNS and CDR2 is SASEGT. The CDR3 has 17 amino acids. V was pared by 4 bases and J by 0 bases, with 16 bases between. The starting material was CD4+ or CD8+ T cells sorted from blood, obtained in a trial of the OX40 agonist ivuxolimab. This TCR came from an adult with an advanced solid tumor such as melanoma, head and neck, liver or kidney cancer. The V call is TRBV6-1, the J call TRBJ1-5, with D possibly TRBD1 on 6 matching bases. The CDR3 region has the DNA TGTGCCAGCAGTGCAGGGGCCGGGGGATATAGCAATCAGCCCCAGCATTTT. This translates into CASSAGAGGYSNQPQHF.